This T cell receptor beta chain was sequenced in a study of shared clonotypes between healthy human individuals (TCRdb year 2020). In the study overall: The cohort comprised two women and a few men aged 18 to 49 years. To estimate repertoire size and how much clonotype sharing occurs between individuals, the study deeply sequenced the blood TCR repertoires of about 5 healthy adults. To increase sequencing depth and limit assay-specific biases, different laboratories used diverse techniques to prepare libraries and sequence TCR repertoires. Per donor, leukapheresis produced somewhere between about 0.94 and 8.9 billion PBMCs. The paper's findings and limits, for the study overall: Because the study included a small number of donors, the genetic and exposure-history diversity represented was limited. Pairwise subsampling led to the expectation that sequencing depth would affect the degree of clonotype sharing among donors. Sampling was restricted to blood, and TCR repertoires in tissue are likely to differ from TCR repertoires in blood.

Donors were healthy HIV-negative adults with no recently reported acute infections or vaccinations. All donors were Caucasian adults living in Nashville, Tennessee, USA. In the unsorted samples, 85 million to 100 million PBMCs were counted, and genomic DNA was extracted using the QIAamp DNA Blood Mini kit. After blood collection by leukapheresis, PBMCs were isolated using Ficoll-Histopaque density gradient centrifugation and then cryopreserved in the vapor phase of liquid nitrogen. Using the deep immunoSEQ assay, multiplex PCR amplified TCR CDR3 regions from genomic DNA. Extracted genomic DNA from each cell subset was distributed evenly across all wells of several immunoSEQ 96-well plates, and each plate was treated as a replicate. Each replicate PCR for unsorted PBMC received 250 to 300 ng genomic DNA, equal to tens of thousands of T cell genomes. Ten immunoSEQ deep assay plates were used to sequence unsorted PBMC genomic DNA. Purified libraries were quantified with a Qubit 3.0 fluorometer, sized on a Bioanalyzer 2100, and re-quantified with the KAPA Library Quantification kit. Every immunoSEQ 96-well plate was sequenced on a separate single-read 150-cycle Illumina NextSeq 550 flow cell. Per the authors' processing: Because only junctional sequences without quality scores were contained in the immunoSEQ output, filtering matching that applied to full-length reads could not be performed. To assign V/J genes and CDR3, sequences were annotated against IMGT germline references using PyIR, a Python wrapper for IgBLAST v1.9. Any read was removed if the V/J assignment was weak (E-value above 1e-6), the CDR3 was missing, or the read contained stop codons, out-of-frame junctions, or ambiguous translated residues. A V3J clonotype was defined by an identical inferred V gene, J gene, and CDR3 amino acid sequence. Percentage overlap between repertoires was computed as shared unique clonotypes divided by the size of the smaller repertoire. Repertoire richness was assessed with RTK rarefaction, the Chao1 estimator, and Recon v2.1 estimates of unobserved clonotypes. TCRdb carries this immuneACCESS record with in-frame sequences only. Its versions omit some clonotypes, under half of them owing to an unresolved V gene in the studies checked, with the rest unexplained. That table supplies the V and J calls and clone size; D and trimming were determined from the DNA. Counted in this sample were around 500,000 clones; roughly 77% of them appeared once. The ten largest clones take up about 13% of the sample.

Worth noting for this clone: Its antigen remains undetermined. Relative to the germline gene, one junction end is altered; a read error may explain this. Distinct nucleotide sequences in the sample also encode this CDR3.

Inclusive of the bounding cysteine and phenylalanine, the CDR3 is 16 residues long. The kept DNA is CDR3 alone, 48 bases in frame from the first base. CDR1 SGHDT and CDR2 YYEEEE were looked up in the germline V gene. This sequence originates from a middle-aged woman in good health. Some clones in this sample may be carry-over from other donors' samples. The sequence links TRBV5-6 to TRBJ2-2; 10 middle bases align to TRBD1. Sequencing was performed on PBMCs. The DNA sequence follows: TGCGCCAGCAGCTTACGGACAGGGGGTAACACCGGGGAGCTGTTTTTT. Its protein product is CASSLRTGGNTGELFF.